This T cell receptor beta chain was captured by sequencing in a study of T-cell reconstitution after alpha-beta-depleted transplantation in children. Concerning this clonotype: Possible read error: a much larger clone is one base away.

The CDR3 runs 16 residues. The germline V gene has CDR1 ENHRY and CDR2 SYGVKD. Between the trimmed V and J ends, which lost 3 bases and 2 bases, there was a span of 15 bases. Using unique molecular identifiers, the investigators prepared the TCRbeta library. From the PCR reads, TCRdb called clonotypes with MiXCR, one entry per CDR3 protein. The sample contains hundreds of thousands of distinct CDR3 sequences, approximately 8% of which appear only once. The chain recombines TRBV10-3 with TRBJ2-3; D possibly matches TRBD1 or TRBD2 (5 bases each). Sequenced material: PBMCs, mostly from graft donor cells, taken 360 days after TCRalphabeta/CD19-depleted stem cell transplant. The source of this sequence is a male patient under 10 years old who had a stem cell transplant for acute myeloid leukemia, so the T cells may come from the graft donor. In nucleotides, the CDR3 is TGTGCCATCAGTGACGCCCCTGGGACGCACACAGATACGCAGTATTTT. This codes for CAISDAPGTHTDTQYF.